This entry lists 10 T cell receptor beta chains sequenced from one sample in a study of cytomegalovirus exposure and HLA in healthy donors. PCR amplification relied on 60 Vbeta primers (plus 13 Jbeta primers). Clones were sequenced by immunoSEQ multiplex PCR, and TCRdb holds only the in-frame ones, with some missing. Here the sample spans 100,000 or so clones, more than 60% being singletons. What was sequenced was PBMCs. These TCRs come from a woman aged 18 to 35 in good health and CMV-seropositive.

V and J are TRBV15 and TRBJ1-1; 8 bases match TRBD1. The trim removed 1 base at V and 1 base at J, leaving 5 bases unmatched. The CDR3 covers 16 residues. Germline lookup yields CDR1 LNHNV and CDR2 YYDKDF (reference sequence). This CDR3 reads CATSRGTGWANTEAFF. CDR3 DNA: TGTGCCACCAGCAGAGGGACAGGGTGGGCGAACACTGAAGCTTTCTTT.

The rearrangement links TRBV7-2 to TRBJ2-1; 9 bases align to TRBD1. The CDR3 runs 16 residues. In germline, CDR1 is SGHTA, CDR2 FQGNSA. J gave up 7 bases and V 3 bases, and 10 bases lay outside the gene matches. As DNA, the CDR3 is TGTGCCAGCAGCTTGTGGGACAGGGTGTATGGGAATGAGCAGTTCTTC. Residues: CASSLWDRVYGNEQFF.

This clone occurred once. The chain combines TRBV19 with TRBJ2-7; D possibly corresponds to TRBD2 (7 bases). CDR1 is LNHDA and CDR2 is SQIVND in the germline V gene (reference sequence). The CDR3 sequence is 16 residues long. The V and J ends lost 5 bases and 2 bases respectively, with 19 bases between them. The CDR3, as DNA: TGTGCCAGTAGTGCCTCGGGGGGCTACCATACCTACGAGCAGTACTTC. The encoded protein is CASSASGGYHTYEQYF.

The rearrangement uses TRBV9 and TRBJ1-5; 7 bases match TRBD1. The V gene end was trimmed by 3 bases and the J gene end by 2 bases; junction bases not matched to a gene: 5. The V gene's germline CDR1 is SGDLS and CDR2 YYNGEE. The CDR3 consists of 15 residues. Here the CDR3 reads CASSATGTRNQPQHF. The DNA for the CDR3 is TGTGCCAGCAGCGCGACAGGGACGCGCAATCAGCCCCAGCATTTT.

This clone was counted between two and nine times. This chain joins TRBV9 and TRBJ2-5; 11 positions match TRBD2. The germline gives CDR1 SGDLS, CDR2 YYNGEE. V lost 0 bases to trimming and J lost 4 bases; unmatched junction nucleotides: 2. CDR3 length: 15 residues. CDR3 residues: CASSVVLAGAETQYF. For the CDR3, the DNA is TGTGCCAGCAGCGTAGTACTAGCGGGAGCAGAGACCCAGTACTTC.

The chain uses TRBV29-1 and TRBJ1-1; D uncertain. Trimming stripped 5 bases from V and 1 base from J, with 8 bases between. Germline V gene data show CDR1 as SQVTM and CDR2 as ANQGSEA. The CDR3 is 12 amino acids. The CDR3 coding sequence is TGCAGCGTTAAAGCGGGGAACACTGAAGCTTTCTTT. It specifies CSVKAGNTEAFF.

This chain joins TRBV18 and TRBJ2-7; D is possibly TRBD2 (5 bases). Trimming took 2 bases from V and 3 from J, leaving 17 bases between them. The CDR3 sequence is 16 residues long. Per germline, CDR1 KGHSH and CDR2 LQKENI. CDR3 protein: CASSPESGVSGYEQYF. The DNA of the CDR3 is TGTGCCAGCTCACCAGAATCCGGGGTATCGGGCTACGAGCAGTACTTC.

This chain uses TRBV27 with TRBJ2-7, with 8 positions matching TRBD2. CDR1 is MNHEY and CDR2 is SMNVEV in the germline V gene (reference sequence). This CDR3 has 16 amino acids. V was clipped by 2 bases and J by 2 bases; unmatched bases: 8. In DNA form, the CDR3 reads TGTGCCAGCAGTTTAAGGGGACTAGACACGCCCTACGAGCAGTACTTC. The encoded protein is CASSLRGLDTPYEQYF.

The rearrangement joins TRBV11-2 to TRBJ2-7, with a possible D match to TRBD1 (5 bases). The V and J ends lost 2 bases and 5 bases respectively, with 13 bases between them. Germline-derived CDR1 and CDR2 are SGHAT and FQNNGV. This CDR3 has 14 residues. CDR3 DNA sequence: TGTGCCAGCAGCTTAAACTCAGGGAACCACGAGCAGTACTTC. Protein: CASSLNSGNHEQYF.

J is TRBJ2-7 and V is TRBV6-5; TRBD2 might be the D (6 bases). The germline V gene has CDR1 MNHEY and CDR2 SVGAGI. The CDR3 consists of 15 residues. V dropped 2 bases and J dropped 2 bases, with 13 bases sitting between them. CDR3 DNA: TGTGCCAGCAGTTACGCCTGGGACTCCACCTACGAGCAGTACTTC. Translating gives CASSYAWDSTYEQYF.